These 23 T cell receptor beta chains originate from one sample sequenced in a study of blood T cell repertoires in COVID-19. Using immunoSEQ multiplex PCR, the repertoire was profiled, and TCRdb retains in-frame clones only, with some absent. The data contain 130,000 to 150,000 clones, approximately 87% of them seen just once; the ten biggest clones take up under 9%. Sample: peripheral blood. Receptors were obtained from a woman between 45 and 65 years old with active or convalescent COVID-19.

The gene calls are TRBV9 and TRBJ2-1; 8 bases fit TRBD2. The CDR3 is made up of 16 amino acids. Trimming at V came to 0 bases and at J to 7 bases, leaving 9 bases not matched to a gene. Germline V lookup: CDR1 SGDLS, CDR2 YYNGEE. The CDR3 region has the DNA TGTGCCAGCAGCGTAGTCGGCGGGGGGTCCTCGAATGAGCAGTTCTTC. Its translation is CASSVVGGGSSNEQFF.

The CDR3 DNA reads as TGTGCCAGCAGTTACAGGGCCGGAGAGGGTCGTCGGGGAGTGAATTCACCCCTCCACTTT. Its translation is CASSYRAGEGRRGVNSPLHF. This chain uses TRBV6-2 or TRBV6-3 with TRBJ1-6; D is uncertain. Trimming pared 2 bases from V and 7 bases from J, leaving 27 bases between. The germline gives CDR1 MNHEY, CDR2 SVGEGT. This CDR3 has 20 amino acids.

The chain has TRBV7-2 and TRBJ1-5; 7 bases are shared with TRBD1. The CDR3 consists of 13 residues. From germline, CDR1 is SGHTA and CDR2 FQGNSA. With V trimmed by 5 bases and J by 5 bases, 3 bases remained unmatched. CDR3 in DNA: TGTGCCAGCAGCCGGGACAGCGATCAGCCCCAGCATTTT. Protein sequence: CASSRDSDQPQHF.

This rearrangement joins TRBV6-6 to TRBJ1-5; maybe TRBD1 (6 bases). Germline V gene sequence: CDR1 MNHNY, CDR2 SVGAGI (reference sequence). V lost 7 bases and J lost 4, with 14 bases in between. CDR3 length equals 14 residues. This CDR3 reads CASILQGSNQPQHF. The CDR3 nucleotides are TGTGCCAGCATTCTACAGGGTTCAAATCAGCCCCAGCATTTT.

V and J are TRBV11-2 and TRBJ2-5; D perhaps matches TRBD1 (6 bases). The CDR3 sequence is 14 residues long. With 5 bases removed from V and 5 bases from J, the gap between germline ends came to 15 bases. Germline V CDR1 and CDR2: SGHAT, FQNNGV. The CDR3 spells CASSGQLTSETQYF. CDR3 coding DNA: TGTGCCAGCAGCGGACAGCTAACCTCCGAGACCCAGTACTTC.

The chain joins TRBV23-1 to TRBJ2-5; no reliable D call. TRBV23-1 is an open reading frame whose function is uncertain. With 2 bases removed from V and 0 bases from J, the gap between germline ends came to 4 bases. This CDR3 is 13 amino acids long. In DNA, the CDR3 is TGCGCCAGCAGTCAAACGGACCAAGAGACCCAGTACTTC. Its protein is CASSQTDQETQYF.

The rearrangement uses TRBV24-1 and TRBJ1-1, with 7 positions matching TRBD1. Germline values: CDR1 KGHDR, CDR2 SFDVKD. The CDR3 sequence is 12 residues long. With 4 bases clipped from V and 8 bases from J, the junction kept 3 bases outside the gene matches. Written as DNA, the CDR3 is TGTGCCACCAGTGACCACAGGGGCGAAGCTTTCTTT. This sequence encodes CATSDHRGEAFF.

The chain is built from TRBV3-1 (or the pseudogene TRBV3-2) and TRBJ1-2; D is perhaps TRBD1 (5 bases). Trimming stripped 1 base from V and 4 bases from J, with 25 bases between. This CDR3 is 19 amino acids long. Germline V lookup: CDR1 LGHDT, CDR2 YNNKEL (reference sequence). The CDR3 region has the DNA TGTGCCAGCAGCCAAGTGGCAGCCCCCCAGACCCGGGGGTTCTATGGCTACACCTTC. Encoded protein: CASSQVAAPQTRGFYGYTF.

In this sample, this clone turned up once. This chain uses TRBV4-3 with TRBJ2-1; D is possibly TRBD2 (7 bases). Germline assignment: CDR1 LGHNA and CDR2 YSLEER. CDR3 size: 15 residues. V lost 8 bases to trimming and J lost 8 bases, with 22 bases between them. The CDR3 here is CASAGGGGPEDEQFF. In DNA form, the CDR3 reads TGCGCCAGCGCTGGAGGGGGAGGGCCTGAGGATGAGCAGTTCTTC.

V and J are TRBV7-2 and TRBJ2-3, with 8 nucleotides matching TRBD2. The CDR3 runs to 17 residues. Losses at the gene ends were 2 bases for V and 4 bases for J; bases not matched to a gene: 11. CDR1 SGHTA and CDR2 FQGNSA come from the germline V gene. For the CDR3, the DNA is TGTGCCAGCAGCTTATGGGCGGGACTAGATTCGGCAGATACGCAGTATTTT. Its translation: CASSLWAGLDSADTQYF. The entire variable domain, with the rest obtained from reference TRBV7-2 and TRBJ2-3, is as follows: GAGVSQSPSNKVTEKGKDVELRCDPISGHTALYWYRQSLGQGLEFLIYFQGNSAPDKSGLPSDRFSAERTGGSVSTLTIQRTQQEDSAVYLCASSLWAGLDSADTQYFGPGTRLTVL.

The gene calls are TRBV10-3 and TRBJ1-2, with 9 bases matching TRBD1. V gave up 3 bases and J gave up 1 base; unmatched junction bases: 9. The germline gives CDR1 ENHRY, CDR2 SYGVKD. CDR3 length: 17 amino acids. The CDR3 coding sequence is TGTGCCATCAGTGACCCGGGAGGGACAGGGCTTAACTATGGCTACACCTTC. It encodes CAISDPGGTGLNYGYTF.

V gene TRBV5-6 combines with J gene TRBJ2-1; 12 positions agree with TRBD2. The CDR3 length is 16 residues. Per the germline V gene, CDR1 is SGHDT and CDR2 is YYEEEE. The junction had 7 bases not matched to a gene; V was cut back by 4 bases and J by 5 bases. The CDR3 region is CASSILAGGYNNEQFF. The CDR3 DNA reads as TGTGCCAGCAGCATACTAGCGGGGGGCTATAACAATGAGCAGTTCTTC.

In this sample, this clone turned up once. The V gene is TRBV7-2, the J gene TRBJ2-1, with D hard to call. The germline V gene has CDR1 SGHTA and CDR2 FQGNSA. V lost 4 bases, J lost 0 bases, and 10 bases lay in between. This CDR3 contains 15 residues. This chain's CDR3 is CASSSIADSYNEQFF. For the CDR3, the DNA is TGTGCCAGCAGCTCGATAGCAGACTCCTACAATGAGCAGTTCTTC.

This chain joins TRBV4-3 and TRBJ1-6; the D gene is possibly TRBD1 (6 bases). The V end lost 4 bases, the J end lost 6 bases, and 16 bases lay between the germline ends. The CDR3 is 16 residues long. Per the germline V gene, CDR1 is LGHNA and CDR2 is YSLEER. CDR3: CASSRTDRSPNSPLHF. The CDR3 bases are TGCGCCAGCAGCCGAACAGACAGGTCCCCTAATTCACCCCTCCACTTT.

The genes are TRBV4-3 and TRBJ1-5; no definite D call. V was cut by 4 bases and J by 5 bases, with 9 bases left in between. CDR3 size: 13 residues. The germline gives CDR1 LGHNA, CDR2 YSLEER. This CDR3 reads CASSLLLDQPQHF. The CDR3 DNA reads as TGCGCCAGCAGCCTTCTATTAGATCAGCCCCAGCATTTT.

This chain uses TRBV5-8 with TRBJ1-6, with D tentatively TRBD1 (6 bases). This CDR3 region has 17 residues. Trimming shortened V by 4 bases and J by 14 bases, and 28 bases separated the two germline ends. Per germline, CDR1 SGHTS and CDR2 YDEGEE. CDR3 region: CASSPNTRTDLSETLHF. Written as DNA, the CDR3 is TGTGCCAGCAGCCCGAACACGCGGACAGACCTTAGTGAGACCCTCCACTTT.

This clone was counted once. The chain is built from TRBV5-1 and TRBJ2-1; 11 bases fit TRBD2. The junction had 1 base not matched to a gene; V was cut back by 0 bases and J by 8 bases. The CDR3 sequence is 14 residues long. Per germline, CDR1 SGHRS and CDR2 YFSETQ. As DNA, the CDR3 is TGCGCCAGCAGCTTGGGGACTAGCGGGTATGAGCAGTTCTTC. It specifies CASSLGTSGYEQFF.

The chain links TRBV11-2 to TRBJ1-4; D is undetermined. In germline, CDR1 is SGHAT, CDR2 FQNNGV. The CDR3 has 15 amino acids. V lost 5 bases to trimming and J lost 8 bases, with 18 bases between them. The CDR3 region has the DNA TGTGCCAGCAGCCCCTGGAGTCGGGGAGAAGAAAAACTGTTTTTT. Translating gives CASSPWSRGEEKLFF.

The chain employs TRBV6-4 and TRBJ2-2, with D perhaps TRBD2 (6 bases). V lost 4 bases and J 1 base, leaving 13 bases between the germline ends. The CDR3 is made up of 16 amino acids. CDR1 is MRHNA, CDR2 SNTAGT, per germline. CDR3 sequence reads: CASSAKGRGNTGELFF. In nucleotides, the CDR3 is TGTGCCAGCAGTGCAAAGGGGCGGGGGAACACCGGGGAGCTGTTTTTT.

The gene calls are TRBV2 and TRBJ1-3; D is unresolved. The V and J ends lost 2 bases and 4 bases respectively, with 21 bases between them. Germline values: CDR1 SNHLY, CDR2 FYNNEI. The CDR3 loop spans 18 amino acids. CDR3 sequence reads: CASSEYPVQLGSGNTIYF. In DNA, the CDR3 is TGTGCCAGCAGTGAATACCCTGTTCAGCTGGGCTCAGGAAACACCATATATTTT.

This clone was seen just once. The chain carries TRBV5-6 and TRBJ2-1; 8 nucleotides line up with TRBD1. From germline, CDR1 is SGHDT and CDR2 YYEEEE. V lost 5 bases to trimming and J lost 4 bases; unmatched junction nucleotides: 14. The CDR3 is 17 residues long. The chain's CDR3 is CASSNRDRLNQYNEQFF. CDR3 nucleotide sequence: TGTGCCAGCAGTAACCGGGACAGGCTCAACCAATACAATGAGCAGTTCTTC.

In regard to this clone: Other DNA sequences within the sample encode an identical CDR3. V usage is TRBV27 and J usage is TRBJ1-1; D perhaps matches TRBD1 (5 bases). Between the trimmed V and J ends, which lost 2 bases and 1 base, there was a span of 5 bases. The length of the CDR3 is 13 residues. Germline V CDR1 and CDR2: MNHEY, SMNVEV (reference sequence). The CDR3: CASSLTGNTEAFF. The CDR3 DNA follows: TGTGCCAGCAGTTTAACAGGGAACACTGAAGCTTTCTTT.

The J gene is TRBJ2-1, the V gene TRBV12-5; maybe TRBD2 (6 bases). Trimming took off 7 bases at V and 6 bases at J, with 13 bases between the two ends. This CDR3 region has 13 residues. CDR1 and CDR2 (germline): LGHNT, FRNRAP. The chain's CDR3 is CASAPAGGNEQFF. Here the CDR3 DNA reads TGTGCTAGTGCCCCGGCCGGGGGCAATGAGCAGTTCTTC.